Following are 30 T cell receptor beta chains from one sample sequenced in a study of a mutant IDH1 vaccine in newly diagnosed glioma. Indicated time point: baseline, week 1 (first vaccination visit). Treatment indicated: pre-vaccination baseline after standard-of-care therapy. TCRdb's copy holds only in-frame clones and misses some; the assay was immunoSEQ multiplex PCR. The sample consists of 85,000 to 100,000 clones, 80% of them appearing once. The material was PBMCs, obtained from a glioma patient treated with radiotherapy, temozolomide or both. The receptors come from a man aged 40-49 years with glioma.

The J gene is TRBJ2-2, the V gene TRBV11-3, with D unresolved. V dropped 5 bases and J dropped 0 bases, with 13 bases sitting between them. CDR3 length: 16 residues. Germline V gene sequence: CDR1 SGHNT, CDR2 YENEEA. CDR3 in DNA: TGTGCCAGCAGCCCACACACCTCGACGAACACCGGGGAGCTGTTTTTT. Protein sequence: CASSPHTSTNTGELFF.

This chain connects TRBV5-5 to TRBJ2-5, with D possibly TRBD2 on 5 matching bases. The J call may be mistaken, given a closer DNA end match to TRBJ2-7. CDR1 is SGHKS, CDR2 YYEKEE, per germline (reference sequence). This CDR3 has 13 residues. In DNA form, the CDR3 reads TGTGCCAGCAGCGGAGTCGGAGGTCACGAGCAGTACTTC. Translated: CASSGVGGHEQYF.

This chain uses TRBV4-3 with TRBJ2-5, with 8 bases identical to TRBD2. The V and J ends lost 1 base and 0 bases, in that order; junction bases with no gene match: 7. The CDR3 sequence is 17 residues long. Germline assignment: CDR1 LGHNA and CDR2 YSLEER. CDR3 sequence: CASSQGGAGAYQETQYF. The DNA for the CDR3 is TGCGCCAGCAGCCAAGGGGGAGCGGGGGCCTACCAAGAGACCCAGTACTTC.

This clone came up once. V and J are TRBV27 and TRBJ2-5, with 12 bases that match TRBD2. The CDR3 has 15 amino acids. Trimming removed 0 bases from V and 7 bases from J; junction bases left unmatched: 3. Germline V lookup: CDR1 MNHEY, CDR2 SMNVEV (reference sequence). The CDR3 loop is CASSLSTSGRGTQYF. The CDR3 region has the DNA TGTGCCAGCAGTTTATCGACTAGCGGGAGAGGGACCCAGTACTTC.

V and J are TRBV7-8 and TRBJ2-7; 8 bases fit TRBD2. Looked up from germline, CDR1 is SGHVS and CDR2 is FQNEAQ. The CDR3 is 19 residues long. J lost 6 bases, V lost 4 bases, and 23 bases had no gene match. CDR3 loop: CASSSPPGLGLKGGAEQYF. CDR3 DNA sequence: TGTGCCAGCAGCTCCCCTCCGGGACTAGGTCTCAAGGGGGGCGCCGAGCAGTACTTC.

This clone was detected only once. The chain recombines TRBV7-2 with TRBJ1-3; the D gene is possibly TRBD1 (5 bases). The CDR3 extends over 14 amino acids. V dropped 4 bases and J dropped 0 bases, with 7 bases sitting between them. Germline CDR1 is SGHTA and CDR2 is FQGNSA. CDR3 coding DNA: TGTGCCAGCAGCTGGGACCCCTCTGGAAACACCATATATTTT. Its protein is CASSWDPSGNTIYF.

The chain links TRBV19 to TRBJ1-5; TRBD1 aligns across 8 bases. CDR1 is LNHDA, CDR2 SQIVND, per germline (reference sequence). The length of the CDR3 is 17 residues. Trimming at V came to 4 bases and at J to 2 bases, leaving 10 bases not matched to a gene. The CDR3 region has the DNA TGTGCCAGTAGTACAAACAGGGGGGCCGGCGGCAATCAGCCCCAGCATTTT. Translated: CASSTNRGAGGNQPQHF.

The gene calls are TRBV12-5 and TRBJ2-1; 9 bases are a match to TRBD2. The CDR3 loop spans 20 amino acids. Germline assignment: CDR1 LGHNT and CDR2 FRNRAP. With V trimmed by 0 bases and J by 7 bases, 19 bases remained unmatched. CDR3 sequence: CASGLVRKSSRGGEENEQFF. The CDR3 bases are TGTGCTAGTGGTTTGGTACGGAAATCCTCGCGGGGGGGAGAGGAAAATGAGCAGTTCTTC.

CDR3 DNA sequence: TGTGCCTGGAGTGTGGGGGCCTATGGCTACACCTTC. It yields the protein CAWSVGAYGYTF. The genes are TRBV30 and TRBJ1-2, with a tentative D call TRBD1 (6 bases). Germline V lookup: CDR1 GTSNPN, CDR2 SVGIG (reference sequence). This CDR3 has 12 amino acids. V was shortened by 0 bases and J by 4 bases, with 6 bases between the two germline ends.

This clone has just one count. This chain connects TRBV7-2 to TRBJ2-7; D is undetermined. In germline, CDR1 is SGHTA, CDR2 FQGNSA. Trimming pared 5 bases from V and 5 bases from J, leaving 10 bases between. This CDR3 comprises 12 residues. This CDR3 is CASSPPDHEQYF. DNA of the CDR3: TGTGCCAGCAGCCCCCCGGACCACGAGCAGTACTTC.

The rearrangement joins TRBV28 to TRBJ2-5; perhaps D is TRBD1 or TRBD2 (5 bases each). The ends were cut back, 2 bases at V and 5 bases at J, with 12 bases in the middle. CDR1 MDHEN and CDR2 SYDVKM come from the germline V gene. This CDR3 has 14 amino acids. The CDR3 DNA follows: TGTGCCAGCAGTTTAGTTGGGGGAAGGGAGACCCAGTACTTC. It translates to CASSLVGGRETQYF.

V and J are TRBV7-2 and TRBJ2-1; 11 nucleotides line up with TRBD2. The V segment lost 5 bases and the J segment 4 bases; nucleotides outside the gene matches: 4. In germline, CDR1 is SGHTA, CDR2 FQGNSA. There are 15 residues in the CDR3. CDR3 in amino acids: CASSTLAGVYNEQFF. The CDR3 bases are TGTGCCAGCAGCACACTAGCGGGGGTTTACAATGAGCAGTTCTTC.

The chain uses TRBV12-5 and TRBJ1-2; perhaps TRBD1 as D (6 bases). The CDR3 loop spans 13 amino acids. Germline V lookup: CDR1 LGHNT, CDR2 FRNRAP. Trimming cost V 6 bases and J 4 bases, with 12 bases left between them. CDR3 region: CASGGTGTYGYTF. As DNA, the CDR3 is TGTGCTAGTGGCGGAACAGGGACCTATGGCTACACCTTC.

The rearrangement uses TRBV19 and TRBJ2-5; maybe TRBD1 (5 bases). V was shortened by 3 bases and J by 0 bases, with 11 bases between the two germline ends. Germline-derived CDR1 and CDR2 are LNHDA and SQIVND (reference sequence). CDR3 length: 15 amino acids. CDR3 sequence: CASSIVSGNQETQYF. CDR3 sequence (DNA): TGTGCCAGTAGTATTGTTTCAGGGAACCAAGAGACCCAGTACTTC.

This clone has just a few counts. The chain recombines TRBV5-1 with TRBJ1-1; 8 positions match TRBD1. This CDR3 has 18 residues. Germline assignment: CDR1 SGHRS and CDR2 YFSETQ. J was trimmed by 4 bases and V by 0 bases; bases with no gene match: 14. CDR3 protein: CASSLGAGGVRVSTEAFF. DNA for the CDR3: TGCGCCAGCAGCTTGGGGGCAGGGGGCGTGAGAGTCAGCACTGAAGCTTTCTTT.

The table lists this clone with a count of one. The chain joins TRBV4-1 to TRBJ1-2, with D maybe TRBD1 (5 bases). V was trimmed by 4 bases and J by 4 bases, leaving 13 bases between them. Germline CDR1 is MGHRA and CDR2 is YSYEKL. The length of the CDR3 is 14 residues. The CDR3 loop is CASSRRGDIYGYTF. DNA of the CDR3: TGCGCCAGCAGCCGGCGGGGGGATATCTATGGCTACACCTTC.

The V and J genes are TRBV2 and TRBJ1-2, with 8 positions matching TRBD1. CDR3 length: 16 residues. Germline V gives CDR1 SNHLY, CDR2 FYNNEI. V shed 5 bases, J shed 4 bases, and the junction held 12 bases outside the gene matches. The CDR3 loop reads CASSPRTGNFLYGYTF. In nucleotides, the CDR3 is TGTGCCAGCAGTCCCCGGACAGGGAACTTCCTCTATGGCTACACCTTC.

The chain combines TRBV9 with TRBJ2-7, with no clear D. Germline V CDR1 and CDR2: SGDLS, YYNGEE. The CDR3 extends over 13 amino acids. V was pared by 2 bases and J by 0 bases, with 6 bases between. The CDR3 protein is CASSVDGSYEQYF. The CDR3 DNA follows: TGTGCCAGCAGCGTGGACGGCTCCTACGAGCAGTACTTC.

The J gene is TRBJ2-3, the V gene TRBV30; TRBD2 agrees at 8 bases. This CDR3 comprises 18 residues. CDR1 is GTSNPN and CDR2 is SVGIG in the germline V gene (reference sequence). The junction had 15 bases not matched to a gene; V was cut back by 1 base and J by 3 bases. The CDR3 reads CAWSGPPWRGDGTDTQYF. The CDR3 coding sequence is TGTGCCTGGAGTGGCCCTCCCTGGCGGGGGGATGGAACAGATACGCAGTATTTT.

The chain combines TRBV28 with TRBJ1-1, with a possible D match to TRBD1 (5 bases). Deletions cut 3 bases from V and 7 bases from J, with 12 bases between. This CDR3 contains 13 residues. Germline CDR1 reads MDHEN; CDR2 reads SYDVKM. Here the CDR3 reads CASSFGRGGEAFF. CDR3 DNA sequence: TGTGCCAGCAGTTTCGGGAGGGGCGGTGAAGCTTTCTTT.

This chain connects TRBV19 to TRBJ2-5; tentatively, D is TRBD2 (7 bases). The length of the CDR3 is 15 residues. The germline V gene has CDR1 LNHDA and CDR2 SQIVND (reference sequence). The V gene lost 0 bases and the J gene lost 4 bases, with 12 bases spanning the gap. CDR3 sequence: CASSIEGGGSETQYF. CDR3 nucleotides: TGTGCCAGTAGTATAGAGGGCGGGGGCTCAGAGACCCAGTACTTC.

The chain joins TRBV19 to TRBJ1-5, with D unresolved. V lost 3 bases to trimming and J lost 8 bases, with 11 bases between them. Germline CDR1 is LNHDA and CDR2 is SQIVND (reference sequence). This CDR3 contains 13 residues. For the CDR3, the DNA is TGTGCCAGTAGTATTAGCGTGATGGAGCCCCAGCATTTT. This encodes CASSISVMEPQHF.

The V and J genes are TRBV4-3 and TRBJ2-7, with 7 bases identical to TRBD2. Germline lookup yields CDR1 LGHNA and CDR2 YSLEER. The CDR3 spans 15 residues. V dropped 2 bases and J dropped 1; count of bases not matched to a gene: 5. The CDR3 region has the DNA TGCGCCAGCAGCCAAAGTTGGGGGGGGTCCTACGAGCAGTACTTC. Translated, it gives CASSQSWGGSYEQYF.

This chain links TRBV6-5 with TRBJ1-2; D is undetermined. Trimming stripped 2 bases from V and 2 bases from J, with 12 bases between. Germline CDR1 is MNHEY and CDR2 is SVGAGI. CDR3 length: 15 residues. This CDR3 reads CASSYLRTGNYGYTF. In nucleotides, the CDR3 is TGTGCCAGCAGTTACCTCCGGACGGGAAACTATGGCTACACCTTC.

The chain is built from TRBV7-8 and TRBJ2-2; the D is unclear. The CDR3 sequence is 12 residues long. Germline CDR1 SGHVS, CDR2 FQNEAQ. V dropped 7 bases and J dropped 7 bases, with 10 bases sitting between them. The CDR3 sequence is CASTLRRGELFF. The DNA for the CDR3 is TGTGCCAGCACCCTAAGGCGCGGGGAGCTGTTTTTT. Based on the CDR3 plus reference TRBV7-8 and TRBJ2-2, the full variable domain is GAGVSQSPRYKVAKRGQDVALRCDPISGHVSLFWYQQALGQGPEFLTYFQNEAQLDKSGLPSDRFFAERPEGSVSTLKIQRTQQEDSAVYLCASTLRRGELFFGEGSRLTVL.

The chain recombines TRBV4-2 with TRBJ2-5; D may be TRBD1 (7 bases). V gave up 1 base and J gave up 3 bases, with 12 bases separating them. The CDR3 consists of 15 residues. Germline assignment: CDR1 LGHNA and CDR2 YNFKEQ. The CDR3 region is CASSQGEDRKETQYF. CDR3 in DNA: TGTGCCAGCAGCCAAGGGGAGGACAGGAAAGAGACCCAGTACTTC.

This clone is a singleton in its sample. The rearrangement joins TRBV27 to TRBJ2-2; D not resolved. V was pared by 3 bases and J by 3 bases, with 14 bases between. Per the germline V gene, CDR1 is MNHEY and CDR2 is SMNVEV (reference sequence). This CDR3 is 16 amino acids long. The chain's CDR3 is CASSLSGRWDTGELFF. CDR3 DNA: TGTGCCAGCAGTTTGTCAGGACGGTGGGACACCGGGGAGCTGTTTTTT.

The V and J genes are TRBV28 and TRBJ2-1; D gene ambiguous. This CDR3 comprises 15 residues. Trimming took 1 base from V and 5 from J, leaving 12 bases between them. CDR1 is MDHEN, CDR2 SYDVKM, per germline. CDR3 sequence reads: CASSLYIRPDNEQFF. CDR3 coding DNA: TGTGCCAGCAGTTTATACATCCGGCCAGACAATGAGCAGTTCTTC. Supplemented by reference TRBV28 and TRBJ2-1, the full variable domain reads DVKVTQSSRYLVKRTGEKVFLECVQDMDHENMFWYRQDPGLGLRLIYFSYDVKMKEKGDIPEGYSVSREKKERFSLILESASTNQTSMYLCASSLYIRPDNEQFFGPGTRLTVL.

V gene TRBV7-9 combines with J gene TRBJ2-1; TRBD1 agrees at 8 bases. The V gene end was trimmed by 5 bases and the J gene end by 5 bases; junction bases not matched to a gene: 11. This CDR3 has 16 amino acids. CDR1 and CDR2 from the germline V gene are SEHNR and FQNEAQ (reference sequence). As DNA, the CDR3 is TGTGCCAGCAGCAACCCCGGGACAGGATTCGACAATGAGCAGTTCTTC. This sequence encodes CASSNPGTGFDNEQFF. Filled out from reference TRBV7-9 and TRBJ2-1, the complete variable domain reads DTGVSQNPRHKITKRGQNVTFRCDPISEHNRLYWYRQTLGQGPEFLTYFQNEAQLEKSRLLSDRFSAERPKGSFSTLEIQRTEQGDSAMYLCASSNPGTGFDNEQFFGPGTRLTVL.

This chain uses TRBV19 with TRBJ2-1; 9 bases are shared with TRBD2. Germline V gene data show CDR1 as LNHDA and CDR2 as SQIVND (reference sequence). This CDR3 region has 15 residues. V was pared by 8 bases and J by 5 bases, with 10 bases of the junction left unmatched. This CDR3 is CASGDRGRENNEQFF. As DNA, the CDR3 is TGTGCCAGTGGGGATCGCGGGAGGGAGAACAATGAGCAGTTCTTC.